The 10 T cell receptor beta chains reported below all come from one sample, sequenced in a study of PD-1 blockade in mismatch repair-deficient tumors. Repertoires were generated with immunoSEQ multiplex PCR, while TCRdb's copy carries only in-frame clones and drops some. The sample includes some 110,000 clones, about 74% of them seen just once. This sample comprised peripheral blood, obtained 60 weeks after starting pembrolizumab. The origin of the receptors is an adult with mismatch repair-deficient cancer.

This clone was found once. The rearrangement joins TRBV18 to TRBJ2-5; 7 bases align to TRBD2. Germline trimming cut 5 bases from V and 4 bases from J; bases unmatched to any gene: 7. The V gene's germline CDR1 is KGHSH and CDR2 LQKENI. This CDR3 spans 14 amino acids. CDR3 sequence reads: CASSKDTGGETQYF. CDR3 nucleotide sequence: TGTGCCAGCTCAAAAGATACGGGAGGAGAGACCCAGTACTTC.

The chain uses TRBV9 and TRBJ1-5; D possibly corresponds to TRBD1 (6 bases). Germline CDR1 SGDLS, CDR2 YYNGEE. The CDR3 spans 16 residues. V lost 4 bases, J lost 1 base, and 15 bases lay in between. CDR3 in amino acids: CASSPNSDSSNQPQHF. CDR3 nucleotide sequence: TGTGCCAGCAGCCCAAATTCGGACAGCAGCAATCAGCCCCAGCATTTT.

This chain joins TRBV7-3 and TRBJ2-5; D could derive from TRBD1 or TRBD2 (5 bases each). The CDR3 is 14 amino acids. Trimming pared 5 bases from V and 4 bases from J, leaving 14 bases between. CDR1 and CDR2 from the germline V gene are SGHTA and FQGTGA. CDR3 nucleotides: TGTGCCAGCAGCACCCAGGGACGGGGAGAGACCCAGTACTTC. It specifies CASSTQGRGETQYF. The variable domain in full, with the rest retrieved from reference TRBV7-3 and TRBJ2-5, is GAGVSQTPSNKVTEKGKYVELRCDPISGHTALYWYRQSLGQGPEFLIYFQGTGAADDSGLPNDRFFAVRPEGSVSTLKIQRTERGDSAVYLCASSTQGRGETQYFGPGTRLLVL.

The chain recombines TRBV19 with TRBJ2-2, with D unclear. The germline V and J ends were trimmed by 1 base and 2 bases, with 5 bases remaining between them. Germline CDR1 is LNHDA and CDR2 is SQIVND (reference sequence). There are 14 residues in the CDR3. CDR3 in amino acids: CASSIASNTGELFF. The CDR3 region has the DNA TGTGCCAGTAGTATAGCAAGTAACACCGGGGAGCTGTTTTTT.

The CDR3 DNA follows: TGTGCCAGCTCACCTAGAACAGGCCAGGGTCTCTACGAGCAGTACTTC. It specifies CASSPRTGQGLYEQYF. The rearrangement links TRBV18 to TRBJ2-7; weak D call: TRBD1 (5 bases). The CDR3 covers 16 residues. V shed 3 bases and J shed 3 bases, with 18 bases lying between them. Germline values: CDR1 KGHSH, CDR2 LQKENI.

The chain has TRBV19 and TRBJ2-1, with 11 nucleotides matching TRBD2. With 6 bases clipped from V and 4 bases from J, the junction kept 8 bases outside the gene matches. Per the germline V gene, CDR1 is LNHDA and CDR2 is SQIVND (reference sequence). The CDR3 is 16 amino acids. CDR3 sequence (DNA): TGTGCCAGTAGCGTTGCGGGACTAGCGGAGTACAATGAGCAGTTCTTC. The encoded protein is CASSVAGLAEYNEQFF.

This clone occurred once. V gene TRBV9 combines with J gene TRBJ2-1, with D tentatively TRBD2 (5 bases). CDR3 length: 15 residues. CDR1 and CDR2 from the germline V gene are SGDLS and YYNGEE. V was shortened by 3 bases and J by 7 bases, with 17 bases between the two germline ends. CDR3 sequence: CASSAELKRGNEQFF. The CDR3 coding sequence is TGTGCCAGCAGCGCAGAGCTCAAACGAGGGAATGAGCAGTTCTTC.

This sequence joins TRBV5-6 and TRBJ2-7; D gene unclear. The V end was cut by 1 base, the J end by 5 bases, with 13 bases between. Germline V gene data show CDR1 as SGHDT and CDR2 as YYEEEE. CDR3 length equals 14 residues. This CDR3 reads CASSLRFLPDEQYF. DNA for the CDR3: TGTGCCAGCAGCTTGAGGTTCCTTCCCGACGAGCAGTACTTC.

This chain links TRBV11-3 with TRBJ1-1; possible D gene TRBD1, 5 bases. CDR3 length: 11 amino acids. V was trimmed by 5 bases and J by 5 bases, leaving 6 bases between them. Germline CDR1 and CDR2: SGHNT and YENEEA. The CDR3 reads CASSGGTEAFF. The CDR3, as DNA: TGTGCCAGCAGCGGGGGGACTGAAGCTTTCTTT.

This clone has more than one count but fewer than ten. The chain employs TRBV6-1 and TRBJ1-1, with 11 bases that match TRBD1. Germline CDR1 reads MNHNS; CDR2 reads SASEGT. Germline trimming cut 4 bases from V and 5 bases from J; bases unmatched to any gene: 9. This CDR3 is 16 amino acids long. CDR3 in DNA: TGTGCCAGCAGTGCGGGAGGACAGGGGGCGCGAACTGAAGCTTTCTTT. Residues: CASSAGGQGARTEAFF.